This T cell receptor beta chain originates from a study of blood T cell repertoires in COVID-19. The germline V gene encodes CDR1 LGHDT and CDR2 YNNKEL (reference sequence). Trimming took 4 bases from V and 0 from J, leaving 28 bases between them. The CDR3 is 22 residues long. TCRdb's copy holds only in-frame clones and misses some; the assay was immunoSEQ multiplex PCR. This sample has 200,000 to 250,000 clones, with 70% to 90% found just once. The specimen sequenced was peripheral blood. The sequence derives from a woman in her fifties or sixties with COVID-19, enrolled during active disease. The rearrangement joins TRBV3-1 (or the pseudogene TRBV3-2) to TRBJ2-6, with D possibly TRBD1 on 5 matching bases. CDR3: CASSPRPQTAVSLSSGANVLTF. The CDR3 coding sequence is TGTGCCAGCAGCCCTCGCCCCCAGACAGCAGTTTCCTTAAGCTCTGGGGCCAACGTCCTGACTTTC.